The 6 T cell receptor beta chains in this list originate from one sample, sequenced in a study of shared clonotypes between healthy human individuals. The protocol was immunoSEQ multiplex PCR, while the TCRdb copy is restricted to in-frame clones and leaves out a portion. This repertoire shows about 2.4 million clones, 93% found once; its top ten account for around 0.4%. Sequenced sample: naive CD4+ T cells from PBMCs. The sample's subset: CD45RA+ positively selected. Receptors originate from a man aged 18 to 35 in good health. Some clones in this sample may be carry-over from other donors' samples.

J is TRBJ2-4 and V is TRBV6-1; D uncertain. The CDR3 runs to 20 residues. Looked up from germline, CDR1 is MNHNS and CDR2 is SASEGT. Trimming pared 0 bases from V and 0 bases from J, leaving 21 bases between. The chain's CDR3 is CASSEALPFARTLAKNIQYF. As DNA, the CDR3 is TGTGCCAGCAGTGAAGCGCTTCCGTTTGCCAGAACCCTAGCCAAAAACATTCAGTACTTC.

CDR3 coding DNA: TGTGCCAGCAGACTTACTGGCACAGATACGCAGTATTTT. Its protein product is CASRLTGTDTQYF. The V and J genes are TRBV28 and TRBJ2-3; D is uncertain. CDR1 is MDHEN, CDR2 SYDVKM, per germline. The CDR3 runs 13 residues. The V end lost 6 bases, the J end lost 1 base, and 8 bases lay between the germline ends. Variable domain in full (rest from reference TRBV28 and TRBJ2-3): DVKVTQSSRYLVKRTGEKVFLECVQDMDHENMFWYRQDPGLGLRLIYFSYDVKMKEKGDIPEGYSVSREKKERFSLILESASTNQTSMYLCASRLTGTDTQYFGPGTRLTVL.

This chain's CDR3 is CASSASGRDTDTQYF. In DNA form, the CDR3 reads TGTGCCAGCAGCGCATCGGGCCGAGACACAGATACGCAGTATTTT. The rearrangement joins TRBV11-2 to TRBJ2-3; D gene uncertain. Germline V CDR1 and CDR2: SGHAT, FQNNGV. The V gene lost 5 bases and the J gene lost 2 bases, with 14 bases spanning the gap. CDR3 length equals 15 residues.

This chain links TRBV10-3 with TRBJ1-2; weak D call: TRBD1 (5 bases). In germline, CDR1 is ENHRY, CDR2 SYGVKD. The CDR3 extends over 12 amino acids. Trimming removed 7 bases from V and 8 bases from J, with 14 bases in between. The CDR3: CAITRDREGYTF. The CDR3 nucleotides read TGTGCCATCACGCGGGACCGCGAAGGCTACACCTTC.

This chain connects TRBV10-3 to TRBJ1-1; 9 bases align to TRBD1. The CDR3 totals 12 residues. V lost 10 bases, J lost 5 bases, and 5 bases stayed unmatched. CDR1 and CDR2 from the germline V gene are ENHRY and SYGVKD. The CDR3 coding sequence is TGTGCCACGGGACAGGGTTATACTGAAGCTTTCTTT. Translated: CATGQGYTEAFF.

This CDR3 reads CASFDRGWANEKLFF. CDR3 bases: TGTGCCAGCTTTGACAGGGGTTGGGCTAATGAAAAACTGTTTTTT. J is TRBJ1-4 and V is TRBV6-1; 8 nucleotides agree with TRBD1. This CDR3 has 15 amino acids. Germline CDR1 and CDR2: MNHNS and SASEGT. V lost 8 bases, J lost 3 bases, and 8 bases stayed unmatched.